These T cell receptor beta chains were read from a single sample in a study of OX40 agonist ivuxolimab in advanced cancers. Assay: immunoSEQ multiplex PCR; the TCRdb copy retains only in-frame clones and omits some. The data contain tens of thousands of clones, 91% of them singletons. This material consisted of CD4+ or CD8+ T cells sorted from blood, taken in a trial of the OX40 agonist ivuxolimab. All receptors come from an adult with an advanced solid tumor such as melanoma, head and neck, liver or kidney cancer. Both conserved end residues are part of each CDR3. The order of the fields is clone size, D gene, J gene, V gene, CDR3 protein, CDR3 DNA. The D gene is left open where the match is weak. Part of the rows lack a size; the others show once, few, many or a class for expanded clones.

.,TRBD1,TRBJ1-1,TRBV27,CASRGTGNTEAFF,TGTGCCAGCCGGGGGACAGGGAACACTGAAGCTTTCTTT
.,.,TRBJ2-2,TRBV11-2,CASSLVSVTGELFF,TGTGCCAGCAGCTTAGTTTCAGTCACCGGGGAGCTGTTTTTT
once,TRBD1,TRBJ2-5,TRBV6-1,CASKFDRGGETQYF,TGTGCCAGCAAATTTGACAGGGGTGGAGAGACCCAGTACTTC
.,.,TRBJ1-1,TRBV7-9,CASSRIDSNEAFF,TGTGCCAGCAGCCGAATCGACAGTAATGAAGCTTTCTTT
once,.,TRBJ1-1,TRBV30,CAWSPLVGSTEAFF,TGTGCCTGGAGTCCCCTAGTGGGGAGCACTGAAGCTTTCTTT
.,.,TRBJ2-7,TRBV7-9,CASSPDSAYEQYF,TGTGCCAGCAGCCCCGACTCGGCCTACGAGCAGTACTTC
.,TRBD1,TRBJ1-4,TRBV15,CATSSWTGEGNEKLFF,TGTGCCACCAGCTCGTGGACAGGGGAGGGTAATGAAAAACTGTTTTTT
.,.,TRBJ2-3,TRBV28,CASSYEGGHTDTQYF,TGTGCCAGCAGTTATGAGGGGGGGCACACAGATACGCAGTATTTT
.,.,TRBJ2-7,TRBV7-9,CASSLTPGDEQYF,TGTGCCAGCAGCTTAACCCCCGGGGACGAGCAGTACTTC
.,.,TRBJ1-2,TRBV2,CASKTGTYGYTF,TGTGCCAGCAAGACAGGCACCTATGGCTACACCTTC
.,.,TRBJ2-2,TRBV14,CASSPEAIGELFF,TGTGCCAGCAGCCCTGAAGCAATCGGGGAGCTGTTTTTT
.,.,TRBJ2-1,TRBV5-1,CASSLGVRRGEQFF,TGCGCCAGCAGCTTGGGCGTCAGGCGAGGTGAGCAGTTCTTC
.,.,TRBJ2-7,TRBV5-1,CASSLTPDTLGYEQYF,TGCGCCAGCAGCCTCACACCGGACACCCTGGGCTACGAGCAGTACTTC
.,TRBD2,TRBJ2-3,TRBV4-2,CASSQRETDTQYF,TGTGCCAGCAGCCAGCGGGAGACAGATACGCAGTATTTT
.,TRBD1,TRBJ1-2,TRBV6-1,CASSEAMGQVGYGYTF,TGTGCCAGCAGTGAAGCCATGGGACAGGTCGGCTATGGCTACACCTTC
.,.,TRBJ1-5,TRBV5-8,CASSLFGIQGSNQPQHF,TGTGCCAGCAGCTTGTTTGGGATCCAAGGGAGCAATCAGCCCCAGCATTTT
.,TRBD2,TRBJ2-7,TRBV13,CASSARSGRAWEQYF,TGTGCCAGCAGCGCCCGTAGCGGGAGGGCCTGGGAGCAGTACTTC
.,TRBD1,TRBJ2-1,TRBV5-1,CASTAGQGGNEQFF,TGCGCCAGCACCGCGGGACAGGGTGGAAATGAGCAGTTCTTC
.,TRBD1,TRBJ2-7,TRBV4-2,CASSQETGAQQYF,TGTGCCAGCAGCCAAGAGACAGGGGCGCAGCAGTACTTC
.,.,TRBJ2-1,TRBV19,CASSFFHPPSGNEQFF,TGTGCCAGTAGTTTTTTCCATCCCCCCTCTGGCAATGAGCAGTTCTTC
.,.,TRBJ2-5,TRBV4-1,CASSQDGTGRFGETQYF,TGCGCCAGCAGCCAAGATGGCACCGGGAGATTTGGGGAGACCCAGTACTTC
.,TRBD1,TRBJ2-3,TRBV18,CASSPRGTGGTDTQYF,TGTGCCAGCTCCCCACGTGGGACAGGGGGAACAGATACGCAGTATTTT
.,.,TRBJ1-4,TRBV19,CASSTDPGGKLFF,TGTGCCAGTAGTACCGACCCCGGCGGAAAACTGTTTTTT
.,.,TRBJ1-3,TRBV9,CASSPRTVLPGNTIYF,TGTGCCAGCAGCCCCCGGACAGTTCTACCTGGAAACACCATATATTTT
.,TRBD1,TRBJ1-2,TRBV30,CAWSVQGIGGGYTF,TGTGCCTGGAGTGTACAGGGGATTGGGGGTGGCTACACCTTC
.,.,TRBJ2-1,TRBV7-2,CASSSSNPGRNEQFF,TGTGCCAGCAGCTCGAGTAACCCAGGGAGGAATGAGCAGTTCTTC
.,.,TRBJ1-2,TRBV5-6,CASSLDFVNYGYTF,TGTGCCAGCAGCTTGGATTTCGTTAACTATGGCTACACCTTC
.,.,TRBJ1-2,TRBV27,CASSFDGRDYGYTF,TGTGCCAGCAGTTTTGACGGCCGAGACTATGGCTACACCTTC
.,.,TRBJ1-5,TRBV7-2,CASSPLNQPQHF,TGTGCCAGCAGCCCACTAAATCAGCCCCAGCATTTT
.,.,TRBJ1-3,TRBV7-9,CASSLSIGGNTIYF,TGTGCCAGCAGCTTATCTATAGGTGGAAACACCATATATTTT
.,.,TRBJ2-2,TRBV5-5,CASSEGLYTGELFF,TGTGCCAGCAGCGAGGGACTCTACACCGGGGAGCTGTTTTTT
.,TRBD2,TRBJ2-3,TRBV11-2,CASSLGLAGVIMGTDTQYF,TGTGCCAGCAGCTTAGGGCTAGCGGGAGTTATCATGGGCACAGATACGCAGTATTTT
.,TRBD2,TRBJ2-1,TRBV10-3,CATRSASGSGYNEQFF,TGTGCCACCCGGTCGGCTAGCGGGAGCGGCTACAATGAGCAGTTCTTC
.,TRBD2,TRBJ2-5,TRBV11-3,CASSPRGGWAETQYF,TGTGCCAGCAGCCCCCGGGGGGGGTGGGCGGAGACCCAGTACTTC
once,.,TRBJ1-5,TRBV19,CASSPTGRSNQPQHF,TGTGCCAGTAGTCCTACAGGGCGTAGCAATCAGCCCCAGCATTTT
medium-sized,.,TRBJ2-1,TRBV19,CASSAGFSYNEQFF,TGTGCCAGCAGCGCAGGGTTCTCCTACAATGAGCAGTTCTTC
.,.,TRBJ1-3,TRBV6-6,CASRAHSGNTIYF,TGTGCCAGCAGGGCTCACTCTGGAAACACCATATATTTT
.,TRBD2,TRBJ2-1,TRBV5-1,CASSLPTSGYNEQFF,TGCGCCAGCAGCTTGCCAACTAGCGGTTACAATGAGCAGTTCTTC
once,TRBD1,TRBJ2-7,TRBV28,CASHSGTAIYEQYF,TGTGCCAGTCACTCCGGGACAGCTATCTACGAGCAGTACTTC
.,.,TRBJ2-7,TRBV28,CASSLRGYEQYF,TGTGCCAGCAGTTTACGAGGTTACGAGCAGTACTTC
.,.,TRBJ2-1,TRBV18,CASLGASQGNEQFF,TGTGCCAGCCTCGGGGCCTCCCAGGGCAATGAGCAGTTCTTC